Listed below are T cell receptor beta chains from one sample, sequenced in a study of tumor-infiltrating lymphocytes in primary liver carcinoma. MiXCR was run by TCRdb on the multiplex PCR reads, yielding one entry per CDR3 protein. The data hold a few hundred thousand distinct CDR3 sequences, with roughly 60% observed a single time. The sequencing input was peripheral blood. These receptors all come from a woman in her 30s with primary liver carcinoma and hepatitis B virus infection. The conserved cysteine and the conserved F or W are not part of the CDR3 here.

V,CDR3
TRBV11-1,ASSPAEGRGCT
TRBV11-1,ASSLGGSGTSGRNEQF
TRBV6-5,ASGGTGGTQY
TRBV6-1,ASSEGRASYNSPPH
TRBV4-1,ASSQDLGGDEQF
TRBV28,ASSLWGNTEAF
TRBV12-3/TRBV12-4,ASSFGGASTDTQY
TRBV11-2,ASSTRDSGPGYEQY
TRBV12-3/TRBV12-4,ASSLRQGGEQNIQY
TRBV12-3/TRBV12-4,ASSRDRSYGYT
TRBV11-3,ASSFPGLAGKEQF
TRBV6-5,ASRRGLAGGSSYEQY
TRBV6-5,ASSLSGLYEQY
TRBV12-3/TRBV12-4,ASSLGTRRGLPYNEQF
TRBV6-5,ASRRTSSYNEQF
TRBV6-6,ASSKRQGPEKQF
TRBV12-3/TRBV12-4,ASSLERGQPQH
TRBV4-1,ASNRVAEDTQY
TRBV7-9,ASSLLPRSSYNEQL
TRBV6-2/TRBV6-3,ASRSLADIGELF
TRBV11-2,ASSFRGRGAEAF
TRBV6-6,ASSDRGTTNQPQH
TRBV7-9,ASSLGGGGYT
TRBV14,ASSQEWGGSGNTIY
TRBV7-3,ASSLQGDYNERF
TRBV29-1,IVDQGGVGTYEQY
TRBV11-2,ASDGSPHGYT
TRBV6-1,ASSGSTGWNSYEQY
TRBV13,ASTYPGGSRRNEQF
TRBV11-2,ASSLDFVDRLREPQH
TRBV5-8,VSSSRDRVTGTQY
TRBV14,ASSQQTYYEQF
TRBV6-5,ASSYSFGRGTEAF
TRBV6-2/TRBV6-3,ASSIQLAGPPADTQY
TRBV12-3/TRBV12-4,ASSRSLGARDTQY
TRBV6-1,ASSGRRQGPSSPPH